The entry below gives a single T cell receptor beta chain sequence along with its context. Its specificity is not known. The V end was cut by 2 bases, the J end by 5 bases, with 17 bases between. Germline-derived CDR1 and CDR2 are KGHSH and LQKENI. CDR3 length: 16 residues. TCRdb passed the 5' RACE reads through MiXCR, listing each CDR3 protein once. Of 450,000 or so distinct CDR3 sequences listed, around an eighth were seen once; the top ten hold about 0.94%. The data were obtained in a study of identical twins. Whole-study results and caveats: Findings depended on cross-sectional statistics rather than tracking the same donors.

The same data also went into a second study, on yellow fever vaccine responses in identical twins.

Sequences were obtained from CD4+ T cells sorted from blood. This clonotype was sampled from a woman aged 18-30 years in good health. The chain combines TRBV18 with TRBJ2-3; D could derive from TRBD1 or TRBD2 (5 bases each). The CDR3 DNA sequence: TGTGCCAGCTCACCATTGGGACCGCCACAACGAGATACGCAGTATTTT. Residues: CASSPLGPPQRDTQYF. The whole variable domain, filled in from reference TRBV18 and TRBJ2-3, reads NAGVMQNPRHLVRRRGQEARLRCSPMKGHSHVYWYRQLPEEGLKFMVYLQKENIIDESGMPKERFSAEFPKEGPSILRIQQVVRGDSAAYFCASSPLGPPQRDTQYFGPGTRLTVL.